Listed below are T cell receptor beta chains from one sample, sequenced in a study of shared clonotypes between healthy human individuals. Data came from immunoSEQ multiplex PCR; TCRdb stores just in-frame clones and leaves some out. The sample lists approximately 980,000 clones; 60% to 85% were seen once. The sample was memory CD4+ T cells sorted from blood. The receptor set was obtained from a man between 18 and 35 years old in good health. Both conserved end residues are part of each CDR3. Fields, in order: J gene, D gene, clone size, V gene, CDR3 protein, CDR3 DNA. A D gene is named only where the DNA matches it firmly. Size is omitted from some rows. Given values are once, few, many or a class for expanded clones.

J gene: TRBJ2-3; D gene: TRBD2; clone size: .; V gene: TRBV10-3; CDR3 protein: CAISDIPTSGTDTQYF; CDR3 DNA: TGTGCCATCAGTGATATCCCGACTAGCGGAACAGATACGCAGTATTTT
J gene: TRBJ2-5; D gene: TRBD1; clone size: .; V gene: TRBV4-3; CDR3 protein: CASSQERQGEQTQYF; CDR3 DNA: TGCGCCAGCAGCCAAGAGCGGCAGGGGGAGCAGACCCAGTACTTC
J gene: TRBJ2-5; D gene: .; clone size: .; V gene: TRBV5-1; CDR3 protein: CASSLYGFNGETQYF; CDR3 DNA: TGCGCCAGCAGCTTGTATGGCTTTAATGGTGAGACCCAGTACTTC
J gene: TRBJ1-1; D gene: .; clone size: .; V gene: TRBV5-5; CDR3 protein: CASSLSRGATMNTEAFF; CDR3 DNA: TGTGCCAGCAGCCTGTCTAGGGGGGCAACCATGAACACTGAAGCTTTCTTT
J gene: TRBJ2-7; D gene: .; clone size: .; V gene: TRBV5-1; CDR3 protein: CASSLHRGGGYEQYF; CDR3 DNA: TGCGCCAGCAGCTTGCACAGGGGAGGAGGCTACGAGCAGTACTTC
J gene: TRBJ1-5; D gene: TRBD1; clone size: .; V gene: TRBV29-1; CDR3 protein: CSGGTGTPGQPQHF; CDR3 DNA: TGCAGCGGCGGGACAGGGACTCCTGGGCAGCCCCAGCATTTT
J gene: TRBJ2-5; D gene: .; clone size: once; V gene: TRBV18; CDR3 protein: CASSPLHQETQYF; CDR3 DNA: TGTGCCAGCTCACCTCTGCACCAAGAGACCCAGTACTTC
J gene: TRBJ2-1; D gene: .; clone size: few; V gene: TRBV7-2; CDR3 protein: CASVWVNEQFF; CDR3 DNA: TGTGCCAGCGTCTGGGTCAATGAGCAGTTCTTC
J gene: TRBJ1-1; D gene: .; clone size: .; V gene: TRBV7-2; CDR3 protein: CASSLGVGEAFF; CDR3 DNA: TGTGCCAGCAGCTTGGGGGTCGGTGAAGCTTTCTTT
J gene: TRBJ2-7; D gene: TRBD1; clone size: .; V gene: TRBV11-2; CDR3 protein: CASTNRGYEQYF; CDR3 DNA: TGTGCCAGCACGAACAGGGGTTACGAGCAGTACTTC
J gene: TRBJ2-7; D gene: .; clone size: few; V gene: TRBV7-9; CDR3 protein: CASSFQGGEQYF; CDR3 DNA: TGTGCCAGCAGCTTCCAGGGTGGCGAGCAGTACTTC
J gene: TRBJ2-1; D gene: TRBD2; clone size: .; V gene: TRBV4-3; CDR3 protein: CASSRAGGYNEQFF; CDR3 DNA: TGCGCCAGCAGTCGGGCGGGAGGGTACAATGAGCAGTTCTTC
J gene: TRBJ1-4; D gene: TRBD1; clone size: .; V gene: TRBV5-1; CDR3 protein: CASTRTGYGNEKLFF; CDR3 DNA: TGCGCCAGCACCCGGACAGGGTATGGTAATGAAAAACTGTTTTTT
J gene: TRBJ2-1; D gene: TRBD2; clone size: .; V gene: TRBV28; CDR3 protein: CASSLWPSGSSYNEQFF; CDR3 DNA: TGTGCCAGCAGTTTATGGCCTAGCGGGAGCTCCTACAATGAGCAGTTCTTC
J gene: TRBJ1-2; D gene: TRBD1; clone size: .; V gene: TRBV2; CDR3 protein: CASSERDRGLGYTF; CDR3 DNA: TGTGCCAGCAGTGAGAGAGACAGGGGGCTGGGCTACACCTTC
J gene: TRBJ1-1; D gene: .; clone size: .; V gene: TRBV18; CDR3 protein: CASSPTQNTEAFF; CDR3 DNA: TGTGCCAGCTCACCAACGCAGAACACTGAAGCTTTCTTT
J gene: TRBJ1-5; D gene: .; clone size: few; V gene: TRBV13; CDR3 protein: CASSLGAKGPQHF; CDR3 DNA: TGTGCCAGCAGCTTAGGGGCGAAGGGGCCCCAGCATTTT
J gene: TRBJ2-7; D gene: TRBD1; clone size: .; V gene: TRBV4-2; CDR3 protein: CASSSPGQGSYEQYF; CDR3 DNA: TGTGCCAGCAGCTCTCCGGGACAGGGTTCCTACGAGCAGTACTTC